This T cell receptor beta chain was sequenced in a study of T cell repertoires in cytomegalovirus infection. At the level of the study: In public TCR beta signatures, there were indications of both CMV infection and matching HLA type. General observations from the study: The cumulative frequency of public TCR beta families identified carriers of CMV plus the relevant HLA. What dominated the ex vivo response were HLA-C-restricted CMV-specific TCR beta clonotypes.

Germline lookup yields CDR1 SEHNR and CDR2 FQNEAQ (reference sequence). The CDR3 spans 12 residues. The V gene end was trimmed by 3 bases and the J gene end by 14 bases; junction bases not matched to a gene: 5. TCRdb reprocessed the reads with MiXCR, giving one entry per CDR3 protein. The data show some 440,000 distinct CDR3 sequences, around 32% seen once. Many counts were recorded for this clonotype. Its antigen remains unknown. The clonotype comes from a human donor in good health (CMV status not recorded). Some clones in this sample may be carry-over from other donors' samples. This chain joins TRBV7-9 and TRBJ1-4; 8 bases line up with TRBD1. The sequenced sample consisted of PBMCs. The CDR3 DNA follows: TGTGCCAGCAGCTTCGCAGGGGGCGCGCTGTTTTTT. Amino acid sequence: CASSFAGGALFF.